Sequencing of this TCR beta chain was carried out in a study of molecular identifiers for immune sequencing clone quantification. Study-wide background: Replicate experiments took RNA from around 18,000 or 91,000 naive CD8 cells, divided it five ways and sequenced four.

Trimming cost V 3 bases and J 4 bases, with 15 bases left between them. The CDR3 is made up of 15 amino acids. Germline values: CDR1 MGHDK, CDR2 SYGVNS. This clonotype was recorded only once. Input for naive CD8 libraries was 20,000 to 1,000,000 sorted cells; the RNA fraction used was 10%, 30% or 50%. A CD8+CD4-CCR7+CD45RA+ gate was used to sort naive CD8 T cells. Previously published methods and listed TCR primers were used for the bulk TCR libraries. TCRdb re-called the PCR reads through MiXCR, storing one row per CDR3 protein. This sample has about half a million distinct CDR3 sequences, with about 26% found just once.

This clonotype originated in a human donor in good health. Some libraries in this study had Jurkat cell RNA spiked in. The chain recombines TRBV25-1 with TRBJ1-1, with TRBD1 as a possible D gene (5 bases). The sequencing input was naive CD8+ T cells from blood, with Jurkat cell RNA spiked in. Indicated subset: FACS-sorted CD8+CD4-CCR7+CD45RA+ naive T cells. CDR3 sequence: CASSDLGGGFTEAFF. CDR3 in DNA: TGTGCCAGCAGTGATCTGGGGGGGGGGTTCACTGAAGCTTTCTTT.